The clone carrying this TCR beta chain was seen ten or more times. What it binds is not known. The CDR3 is cut off 3 residues early in the read; its end comes from the germline J gene. This entry is derived from a study of T cell clonality in common variable immunodeficiency. Study-level results: In common variable immunodeficiency, TCR beta chains reportedly carried fewer deletions and N-nucleotide insertions.

Equal genomic DNA amounts from CVID and control samples were sequenced. Clones were read by immunoSEQ multiplex PCR, and TCRdb kept only the in-frame ones, dropping some. The sample contains under 45,000 clones, none occurring once; about 1.3% lies in the top ten. V was clipped by 0 bases and J by 3 bases, with 4 bases between them. This CDR3 is built from 12 residues. Germline V gene sequence: CDR1 SGHRS, CDR2 YFSETQ. Sequenced sample: peripheral blood mononuclear cells. The rearrangement joins TRBV5-1 to TRBJ2-7; D is unclear. The sequence came from a person aged 18 to 75 in good health. CDR3 DNA, as far as it was read: TGCGCCAGCAGCTTGGACTTCTACGAG. Encoded protein: CASSLDFYE. The whole CDR3 sequence reads CASSLDFYEQYF.